The entry below describes one TCR beta chain. This record belongs to a study of blood T cell repertoires in COVID-19. The germline gives CDR1 MDHEN, CDR2 SYDVKM. The CDR3 spans 17 residues. Trimming cost V 5 bases and J 0 bases; bases outside gene matches: 7. Methods used by the authors: Amplification of reference gene primers provided the estimated nucleated cell counts. The method was immunoSEQ multiplex PCR; TCRdb's version includes in-frame clones alone and lacks a portion of them. The DNA gave D and trimming, while V, J and clone size come from that table. The table lists roughly 70,000 clones, about 80% of them singletons, with 15% to 20% in the top ten.

This receptor was obtained from a man aged 70 or older who had recovered from COVID-19. The chain has TRBV28 and TRBJ2-3; 11 nucleotides agree with TRBD2. Sequenced sample: peripheral blood. This chain's CDR3 is CASSPPGLAVSTDTQYF. Written as DNA, the CDR3 is TGTGCCAGCAGTCCACCGGGACTAGCGGTTAGCACAGATACGCAGTATTTT. Full variable domain (rest looked up from reference TRBV28 and TRBJ2-3): DVKVTQSSRYLVKRTGEKVFLECVQDMDHENMFWYRQDPGLGLRLIYFSYDVKMKEKGDIPEGYSVSREKKERFSLILESASTNQTSMYLCASSPPGLAVSTDTQYFGPGTRLTVL.